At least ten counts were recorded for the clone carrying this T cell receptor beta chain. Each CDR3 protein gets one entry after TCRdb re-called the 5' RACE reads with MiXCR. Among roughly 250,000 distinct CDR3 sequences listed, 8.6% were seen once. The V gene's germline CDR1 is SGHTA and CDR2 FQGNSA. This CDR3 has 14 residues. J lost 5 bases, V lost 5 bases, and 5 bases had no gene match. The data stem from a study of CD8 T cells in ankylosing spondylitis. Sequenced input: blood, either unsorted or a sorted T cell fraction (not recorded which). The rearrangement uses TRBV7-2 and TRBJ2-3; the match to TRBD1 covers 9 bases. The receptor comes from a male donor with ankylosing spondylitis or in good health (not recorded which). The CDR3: CASSRDRVVDTQYF. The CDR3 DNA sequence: TGTGCCAGCAGCCGGGACAGGGTGGTAGATACGCAGTATTTT.